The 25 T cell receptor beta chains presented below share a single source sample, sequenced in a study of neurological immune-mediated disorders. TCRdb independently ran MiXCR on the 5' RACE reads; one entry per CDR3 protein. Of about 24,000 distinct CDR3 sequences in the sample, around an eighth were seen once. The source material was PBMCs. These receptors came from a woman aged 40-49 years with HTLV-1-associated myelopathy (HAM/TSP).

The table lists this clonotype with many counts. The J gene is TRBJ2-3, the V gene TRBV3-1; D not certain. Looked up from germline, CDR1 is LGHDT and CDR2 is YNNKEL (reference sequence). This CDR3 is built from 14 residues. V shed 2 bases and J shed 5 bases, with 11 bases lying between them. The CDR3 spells CASSQSQVQDTQYF. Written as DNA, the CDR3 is TGTGCCAGCAGCCAAAGTCAGGTCCAAGATACGCAGTATTTT.

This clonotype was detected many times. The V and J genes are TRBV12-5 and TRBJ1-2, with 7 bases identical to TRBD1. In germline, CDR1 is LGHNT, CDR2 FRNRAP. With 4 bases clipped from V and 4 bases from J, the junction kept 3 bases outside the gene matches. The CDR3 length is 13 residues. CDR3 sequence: CASGSDRVYGYTF. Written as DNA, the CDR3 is TGTGCTAGTGGTTCCGACAGGGTCTATGGCTACACCTTC. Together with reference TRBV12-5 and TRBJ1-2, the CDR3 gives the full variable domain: DARVTQTPRHKVTEMGQEVTMRCQPILGHNTVFWYRQTMMQGLELLAYFRNRAPLDDSGMPKDRFSAEMPDATLATLKIQPSEPRDSAVYFCASGSDRVYGYTFGSGTRLTVV.

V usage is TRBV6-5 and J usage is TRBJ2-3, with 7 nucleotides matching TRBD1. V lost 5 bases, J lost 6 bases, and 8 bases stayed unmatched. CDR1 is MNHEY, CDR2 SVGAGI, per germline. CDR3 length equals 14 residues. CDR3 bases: TGTGCCAGCAGTCTTGGGACAGCAGGGGATACGCAGTATTTT. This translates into CASSLGTAGDTQYF.

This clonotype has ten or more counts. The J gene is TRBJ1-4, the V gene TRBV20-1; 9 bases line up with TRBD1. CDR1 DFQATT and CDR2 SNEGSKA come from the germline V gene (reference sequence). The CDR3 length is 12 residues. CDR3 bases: TGCAGCTCGGGACAGGGTCCCGAAAAACTGTTTTTT. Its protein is CSSGQGPEKLFF.

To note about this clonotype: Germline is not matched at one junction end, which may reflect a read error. The CDR3: CASSLTSSSYNEQFF. The CDR3 coding sequence is TGTGCCAGCAGCTTGACGAGCAGCTCCTATAATGAGCAGTTCTTC. The chain is built from TRBV7-3 and TRBJ2-1; no clear D. CDR3 length: 15 amino acids. CDR1 and CDR2 (germline): SGHTA, FQGTGA.

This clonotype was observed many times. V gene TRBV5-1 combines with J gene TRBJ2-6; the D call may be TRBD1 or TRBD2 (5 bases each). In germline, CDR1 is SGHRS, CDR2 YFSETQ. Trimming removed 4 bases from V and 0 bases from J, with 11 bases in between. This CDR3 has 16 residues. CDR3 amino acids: CASSQGRLSGANVLTF. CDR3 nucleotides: TGCGCCAGCAGCCAGGGACGGCTCTCTGGGGCCAACGTCCTGACTTTC.

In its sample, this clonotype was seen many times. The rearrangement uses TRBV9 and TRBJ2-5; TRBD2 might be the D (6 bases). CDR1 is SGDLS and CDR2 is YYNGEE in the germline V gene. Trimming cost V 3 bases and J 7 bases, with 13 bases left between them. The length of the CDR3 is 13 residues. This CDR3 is CASSEGGAGTQYF. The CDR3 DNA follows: TGTGCCAGCAGCGAAGGAGGGGCGGGGACCCAGTACTTC.

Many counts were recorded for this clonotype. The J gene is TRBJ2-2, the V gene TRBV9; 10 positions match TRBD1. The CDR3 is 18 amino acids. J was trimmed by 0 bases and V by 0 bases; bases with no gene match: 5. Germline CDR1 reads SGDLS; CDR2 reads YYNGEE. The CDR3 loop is CASSVGQGAFANTGELFF. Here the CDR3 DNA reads TGTGCCAGCAGCGTAGGACAGGGGGCTTTTGCGAACACCGGGGAGCTGTTTTTT.

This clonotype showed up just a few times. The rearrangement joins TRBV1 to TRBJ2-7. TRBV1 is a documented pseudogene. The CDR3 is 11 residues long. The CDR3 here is CTSSQLYEQYV. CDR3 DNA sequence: TGCACCAGCAGCCAACTCTACGAGCAGTACGTC.

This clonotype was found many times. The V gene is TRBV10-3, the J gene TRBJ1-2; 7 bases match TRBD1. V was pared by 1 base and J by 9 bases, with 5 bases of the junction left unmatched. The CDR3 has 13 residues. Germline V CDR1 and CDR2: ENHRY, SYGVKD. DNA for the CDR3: TGTGCCATCAGTGAGTTGGGACAGAATCGCTACACCTTC. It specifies CAISELGQNRYTF.

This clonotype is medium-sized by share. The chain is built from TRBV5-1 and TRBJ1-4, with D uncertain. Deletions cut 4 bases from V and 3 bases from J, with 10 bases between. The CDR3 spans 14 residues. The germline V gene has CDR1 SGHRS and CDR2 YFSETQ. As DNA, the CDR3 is TGCGCCAGCAGCCGGGGAGGGCCTAATGAAAAACTGTTTTTT. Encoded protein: CASSRGGPNEKLFF.

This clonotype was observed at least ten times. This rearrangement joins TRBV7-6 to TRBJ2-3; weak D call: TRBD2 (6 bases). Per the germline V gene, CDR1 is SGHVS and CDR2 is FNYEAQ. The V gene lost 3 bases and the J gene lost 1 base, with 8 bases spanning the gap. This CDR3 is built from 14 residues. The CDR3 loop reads CASSFWGGTDTQYF. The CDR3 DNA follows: TGTGCCAGCAGCTTCTGGGGGGGCACAGATACGCAGTATTTT.

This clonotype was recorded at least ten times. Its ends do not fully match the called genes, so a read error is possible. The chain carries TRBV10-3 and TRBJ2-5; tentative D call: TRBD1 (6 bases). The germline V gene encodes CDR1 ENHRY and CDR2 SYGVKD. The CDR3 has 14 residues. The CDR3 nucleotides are TGTGCCATCAGTGCCCGGACAGAGCAAGGGACCCAGTACTTC. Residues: CAISARTEQGTQYF.

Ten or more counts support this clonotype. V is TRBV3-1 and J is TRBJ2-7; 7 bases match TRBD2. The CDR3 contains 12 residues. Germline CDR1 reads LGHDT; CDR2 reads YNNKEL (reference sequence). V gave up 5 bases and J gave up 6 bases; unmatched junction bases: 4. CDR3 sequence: CASSWEGAEQYF. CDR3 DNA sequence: TGTGCCAGCAGCTGGGAGGGTGCCGAGCAGTACTTC.

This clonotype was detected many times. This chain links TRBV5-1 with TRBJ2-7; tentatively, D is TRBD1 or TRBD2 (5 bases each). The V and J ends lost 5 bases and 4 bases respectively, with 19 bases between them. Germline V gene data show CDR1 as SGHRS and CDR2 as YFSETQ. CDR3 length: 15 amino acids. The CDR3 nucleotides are TGCGCCAGCAGAGCTCGGGACGAAGCTGTATACGAGCAGTACTTC. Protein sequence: CASRARDEAVYEQYF.

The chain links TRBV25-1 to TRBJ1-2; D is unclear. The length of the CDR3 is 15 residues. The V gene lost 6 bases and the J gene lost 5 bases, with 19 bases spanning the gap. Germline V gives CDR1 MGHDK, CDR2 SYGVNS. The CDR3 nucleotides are TGTGCCAGCAGGGAAGGTGGAGGTGAGGTATATGGCTACACCTTC. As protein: CASREGGGEVYGYTF.

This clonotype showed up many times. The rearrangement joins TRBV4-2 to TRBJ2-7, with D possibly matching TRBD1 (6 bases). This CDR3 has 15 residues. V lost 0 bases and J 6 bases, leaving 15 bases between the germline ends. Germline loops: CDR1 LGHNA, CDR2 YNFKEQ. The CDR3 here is CASSQETGWAGEQYF. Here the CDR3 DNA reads TGTGCCAGCAGCCAAGAGACAGGTTGGGCAGGCGAGCAGTACTTC.

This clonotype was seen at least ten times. CDR3 protein: CASSLATGQGRNTIYF. Here the CDR3 DNA reads TGTGCCAGCAGCTTAGCGACCGGCCAGGGAAGAAACACCATATATTTT. The J gene is TRBJ1-3, the V gene TRBV7-8; D may be TRBD1 (5 bases). CDR1 is SGHVS, CDR2 FQNEAQ, per germline. The CDR3 runs to 16 residues. Trimming shortened V by 0 bases and J by 5 bases, and 14 bases separated the two germline ends.

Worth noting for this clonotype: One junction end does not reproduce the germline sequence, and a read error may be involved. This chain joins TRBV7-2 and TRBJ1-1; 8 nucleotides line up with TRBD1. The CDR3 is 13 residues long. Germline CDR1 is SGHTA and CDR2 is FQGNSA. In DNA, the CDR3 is TGTGTCAGCAGCTTAGACAGGGGAACTGAAGCTTTCTTT. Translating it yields CVSSLDRGTEAFF. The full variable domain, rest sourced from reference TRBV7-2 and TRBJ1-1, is GAGVSQSPSNKVTEKGKDVELRCDPISGHTALYWYRQSLGQGLEFLIYFQGNSAPDKSGLPSDRFSAERTGGSVSTLTIQRTQQEDSAVYLCVSSLDRGTEAFFGQGTRLTVV.

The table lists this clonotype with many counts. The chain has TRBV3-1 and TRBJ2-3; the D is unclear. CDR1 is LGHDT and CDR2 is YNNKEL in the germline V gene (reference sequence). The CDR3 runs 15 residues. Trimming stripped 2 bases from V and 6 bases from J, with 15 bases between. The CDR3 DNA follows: TGTGCCAGCAGCCAACCAGGTCGTGGGTCCGATACGCAGTATTTT. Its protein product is CASSQPGRGSDTQYF.

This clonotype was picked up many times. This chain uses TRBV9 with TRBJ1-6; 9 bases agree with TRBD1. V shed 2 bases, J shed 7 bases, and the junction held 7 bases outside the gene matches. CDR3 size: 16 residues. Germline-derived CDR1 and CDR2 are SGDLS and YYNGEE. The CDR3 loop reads CASSVGPGTGNSPLHF. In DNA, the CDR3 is TGTGCCAGCAGCGTGGGACCCGGGACAGGGAATTCACCCCTCCACTTT.

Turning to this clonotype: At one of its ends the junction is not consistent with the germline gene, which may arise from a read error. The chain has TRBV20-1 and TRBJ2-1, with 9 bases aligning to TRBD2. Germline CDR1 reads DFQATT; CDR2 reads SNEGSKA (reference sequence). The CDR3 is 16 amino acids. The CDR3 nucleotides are TGTAGTGCAATAAGGACTGGCGGGGGGGAGGAGGGTGAGCAGTTCTTC. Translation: CSAIRTGGGEEGEQFF.

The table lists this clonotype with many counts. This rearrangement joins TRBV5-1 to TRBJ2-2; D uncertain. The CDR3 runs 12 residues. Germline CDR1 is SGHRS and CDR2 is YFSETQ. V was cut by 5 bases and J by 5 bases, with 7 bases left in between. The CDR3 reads CASRLGTGELFF. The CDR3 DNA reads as TGCGCCAGCAGGCTCGGGACCGGGGAGCTGTTTTTT.

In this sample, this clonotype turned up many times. The CDR3 nucleotides read TGTGCCACCAGTGACCCTCGCAGCAAACTAGCGGCTAATACAGATACGCAGTATTTT. Protein sequence: CATSDPRSKLAANTDTQYF. This chain uses TRBV24-1 with TRBJ2-3, with 8 bases matching TRBD2. This CDR3 has 19 amino acids. V lost 4 bases to trimming and J lost 3 bases; unmatched junction nucleotides: 17. Germline lookup yields CDR1 KGHDR and CDR2 SFDVKD.

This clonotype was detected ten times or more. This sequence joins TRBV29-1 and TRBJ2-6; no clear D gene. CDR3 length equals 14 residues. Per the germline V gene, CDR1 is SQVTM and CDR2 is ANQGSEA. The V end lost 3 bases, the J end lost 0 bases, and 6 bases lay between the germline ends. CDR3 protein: CSVDDNSGANVLTF. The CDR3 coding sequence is TGCAGCGTTGATGACAACTCTGGGGCCAACGTCCTGACTTTC.